The 6 T cell receptor beta chains in this list originate from one sample, sequenced in a study of T cell responses to AZD1222 COVID-19 vaccine. Clones were read by immunoSEQ multiplex PCR, and TCRdb kept only the in-frame ones, dropping some. The table records about 93,000 clones, around 87% of them present only once. The sequenced sample was peripheral blood, obtained 28 days after the second AZD1222 dose. These TCRs come from an adult who received the AZD1222 COVID-19 vaccine.

The table lists this clone with a count of one. The chain is built from TRBV30 and TRBJ2-2; D might be TRBD2 (5 bases). The CDR3 contains 14 residues. CDR1 is GTSNPN and CDR2 is SVGIG in the germline V gene (reference sequence). The V and J ends lost 3 bases and 4 bases respectively, with 12 bases between them. In DNA form, the CDR3 reads TGTGCCTGGAGGAAGGGAGAGGGCACCGGGGAGCTGTTTTTT. Protein product: CAWRKGEGTGELFF. Drawing the rest from reference TRBV30 and TRBJ2-2, the complete variable domain is SQTIHQWPATLVQPVGSPLSLECTVEGTSNPNLYWYRQAAGRGLQLLFYSVGIGQISSEVPQNLSASRPQDRQFILSSKKLLLSDSGFYLCAWRKGEGTGELFFGEGSRLTVL.

The gene calls are TRBV19 and TRBJ1-2; no firm D call. The CDR3 contains 14 residues. Germline V gene lookup returns CDR1 LNHDA and CDR2 SQIVND (reference sequence). The ends were cut back, 0 bases at V and 9 bases at J, with 14 bases in the middle. The CDR3 nucleotides are TGTGCCAGTAGTATAGAGGGGAGGTGGCGAAGCTACACCTTC. Amino acid sequence: CASSIEGRWRSYTF.

This rearrangement joins TRBV7-9 to TRBJ1-1, with D possibly matching TRBD1 (6 bases). The CDR3 runs to 14 residues. V was shortened by 4 bases and J by 1 base, with 10 bases between the two germline ends. CDR1 SEHNR and CDR2 FQNEAQ come from the germline V gene (reference sequence). CDR3 region: CASSSKDRNTEAFF. In DNA, the CDR3 is TGTGCCAGCAGCTCCAAGGACAGGAACACTGAAGCTTTCTTT.

This chain uses TRBV11-2 with TRBJ2-7; TRBD2 aligns across 8 bases. Germline values: CDR1 SGHAT, CDR2 FQNNGV. There are 15 residues in the CDR3. The V segment lost 6 bases and the J segment 4 bases; nucleotides outside the gene matches: 11. For the CDR3, the DNA is TGTGCCAGCAGACACCCCGGGACTAGAACATACGAGCAGTACTTC. Residues: CASRHPGTRTYEQYF.

The V call is TRBV7-3, the J call TRBJ2-7; a weak D match, TRBD2 (6 bases). V dropped 2 bases and J dropped 6 bases, with 20 bases sitting between them. Germline V CDR1 and CDR2: SGHTA, FQGTGA. This CDR3 is built from 16 residues. The CDR3 region has the DNA TGTGCCAGCAGCTTATCGACCGGGAGTGGGTCCCTCGAGCAGTACTTC. Amino acid sequence: CASSLSTGSGSLEQYF.

CDR3: CAISRLDRGGEQYF. In DNA, the CDR3 is TGTGCCATCAGCCGCCTTGACAGGGGGGGCGAGCAGTACTTC. This chain connects TRBV10-3 to TRBJ2-7, with TRBD1 identical over 9 bases. The V gene's germline CDR1 is ENHRY and CDR2 SYGVKD. V was pared by 6 bases and J by 6 bases, with 9 bases of the junction left unmatched. The CDR3 consists of 14 residues.